A selection of T cell receptor beta chains follows, all from one sample in a study of blood T cell repertoires in COVID-19. The repertoire was sequenced with immunoSEQ multiplex PCR; TCRdb's copy has only in-frame clones and lacks some. The table shows approximately 30,000 clones, with roughly 89% occurring only once. Sequencing was performed on peripheral blood. These receptors were taken from a human donor in a cohort sampled during active COVID-19. CDR3s include the opening cysteine and the closing phenylalanine or tryptophan. Each record gives: CDR3 protein, J gene, CDR3 length, V gene.

CDR3aa: CASSHPGGSYEQYF
j_gene: TRBJ2-7
len: 14
v_gene: TRBV4-1

CDR3aa: CASTLRGLMIGELFF
j_gene: TRBJ2-2
len: 15
v_gene: TRBV25-1

CDR3aa: CASSLGPGPSFEQYF
j_gene: TRBJ2-7
len: 15
v_gene: TRBV5-8

CDR3aa: CASSPRFPPGETQYF
j_gene: TRBJ2-5
len: 15
v_gene: TRBV5-4

CDR3aa: CAITNRLGNTEAFF
j_gene: TRBJ1-1
len: 14
v_gene: TRBV10-3

CDR3aa: CASSLGRDRGTEAFF
j_gene: TRBJ1-1
len: 15
v_gene: TRBV11-2

CDR3aa: CASSLARESFNTGELFF
j_gene: TRBJ2-2
len: 17
v_gene: TRBV5-1

CDR3aa: CAAGTGELPGTQYF
j_gene: TRBJ2-5
len: 14
v_gene: TRBV15

CDR3aa: CASSPPGLSSGGINEQFF
j_gene: TRBJ2-1
len: 18
v_gene: TRBV18

CDR3aa: CVRSLVRTGEESYEQYF
j_gene: TRBJ2-7
len: 17
v_gene: TRBV7-5

CDR3aa: CASSASGLAGINEQFF
j_gene: TRBJ2-1
len: 16
v_gene: TRBV9

CDR3aa: CASSQASAQPEQYF
j_gene: TRBJ2-7
len: 14
v_gene: TRBV5-6

CDR3aa: CASSERTGPEKLFF
j_gene: TRBJ1-4
len: 14
v_gene: TRBV9

CDR3aa: CASSQDLAGFYNEQFF
j_gene: TRBJ2-1
len: 16
v_gene: TRBV3-1/TRBV3-2

CDR3aa: CASRRPGTGTNTEAFF
j_gene: TRBJ1-1
len: 16
v_gene: TRBV6-6

CDR3aa: CASSLALAGGNTQYF
j_gene: TRBJ2-3
len: 15
v_gene: TRBV5-4

CDR3aa: CASTRRGGQFGEQFF
j_gene: TRBJ2-1
len: 15
v_gene: TRBV27

CDR3aa: CASSGGKGTYEQYF
j_gene: TRBJ2-7
len: 14
v_gene: TRBV5-1

CDR3aa: CASSQVATGGNTIYF
j_gene: TRBJ1-3
len: 15
v_gene: TRBV4-1

CDR3aa: CASSEVEIRSQYF
j_gene: TRBJ2-5
len: 13
v_gene: TRBV6-1

CDR3aa: CASKFSGGDYEQYF
j_gene: TRBJ2-7
len: 14
v_gene: TRBV19

CDR3aa: CASSLNPPGRFSDEQYF
j_gene: TRBJ2-7
len: 17
v_gene: TRBV5-1

CDR3aa: CASSLSGTPNQPQHF
j_gene: TRBJ1-5
len: 15
v_gene: TRBV5-5

CDR3aa: CATQRHYEQYF
j_gene: TRBJ2-7
len: 11
v_gene: TRBV6-5